The 13 T cell receptor beta chains given below trace back to one sample, sequenced in a study of blood T cell repertoires in COVID-19. Generated by immunoSEQ multiplex PCR, the TCRdb table keeps only in-frame clones and is missing some. Of about 210,000 clones listed, about 91% were seen once; the top ten hold 0.95% to 1.5%. Material: peripheral blood. The receptors stem from a man aged 25 to 40 with acute or convalescent COVID-19.

The V gene is TRBV18, the J gene TRBJ2-3; D gene unclear. Germline CDR1 is KGHSH and CDR2 is LQKENI. V was clipped by 6 bases and J by 0 bases, with 10 bases between them. The CDR3 runs to 14 residues. CDR3 sequence: CASSQSASTDTQYF. The DNA of the CDR3 is TGTGCCAGCTCCCAAAGCGCTAGCACAGATACGCAGTATTTT.

The rearrangement links TRBV7-9 to TRBJ1-2; no firm D call. The V end was cut by 8 bases, the J end by 8 bases, with 12 bases between. The V gene's germline CDR1 is SEHNR and CDR2 FQNEAQ (reference sequence). The CDR3 extends over 11 amino acids. The CDR3: CASERFGGYTF. CDR3 sequence (DNA): TGTGCCAGCGAGCGGTTCGGCGGCTACACCTTC.

V gene TRBV5-1 combines with J gene TRBJ2-1, with 12 bases lining up with TRBD2. Looked up from germline, CDR1 is SGHRS and CDR2 is YFSETQ. The V and J ends lost 2 bases and 6 bases, in that order; junction bases with no gene match: 15. The CDR3 is 19 residues long. For the CDR3, the DNA is TGCGCCAGCAGCTTTCGAACTAGCGGGGGGTATGTTGTTTCCAATGAGCAGTTCTTC. This gives the protein CASSFRTSGGYVVSNEQFF.

The chain links TRBV4-2 to TRBJ1-3, with D possibly TRBD1 on 6 matching bases. CDR3 length: 15 amino acids. V was trimmed by 1 base and J by 2 bases, leaving 9 bases between them. CDR1 is LGHNA and CDR2 is YNFKEQ in the germline V gene. This chain's CDR3 is CASSQVEGAGNTIYF. In nucleotides, the CDR3 is TGTGCCAGCAGCCAAGTAGAGGGGGCTGGAAACACCATATATTTT.

This clone has only a few counts. The chain employs TRBV19 and TRBJ1-4; a weak D match, TRBD1 (5 bases). Germline CDR1 reads LNHDA; CDR2 reads SQIVND (reference sequence). V dropped 10 bases and J dropped 6 bases, with 15 bases sitting between them. This CDR3 has 13 residues. This CDR3 is CATQGGIYEKLFF. The CDR3, as DNA: TGTGCCACTCAGGGAGGTATTTATGAAAAACTGTTTTTT.

The chain joins TRBV7-2 to TRBJ1-1, with D maybe TRBD1 (5 bases). Trimming pared 1 base from V and 8 bases from J, leaving 14 bases between. The CDR3 loop spans 14 amino acids. Germline CDR1 reads SGHTA; CDR2 reads FQGNSA. The CDR3 coding sequence is TGTGCCAGCAGCTTAGTATCTGGGGCCTCCGAAGCTTTCTTT. It codes for CASSLVSGASEAFF.

This chain links TRBV9 with TRBJ2-3; D is uncertain. The CDR3 consists of 14 residues. CDR1 is SGDLS and CDR2 is YYNGEE in the germline V gene. The V end was cut by 4 bases, the J end by 0 bases, with 9 bases between. The CDR3 sequence is CASSPTSSTDTQYF. CDR3 sequence (DNA): TGTGCCAGCAGCCCTACCTCGAGCACAGATACGCAGTATTTT.

The chain recombines TRBV7-2 with TRBJ2-3; 7 bases agree with TRBD1. Germline CDR1 is SGHTA and CDR2 is FQGNSA. CDR3 length: 14 residues. V was pared by 5 bases and J by 3 bases, with 5 bases of the junction left unmatched. As DNA, the CDR3 is TGTGCCAGCAGCCAGGGACAGTCGACAGATACGCAGTATTTT. Protein: CASSQGQSTDTQYF.

The chain is built from TRBV11-2 and TRBJ1-6; tentatively, D is TRBD1 (6 bases). This CDR3 has 15 amino acids. Trimming left V 5 bases short and J 8 bases short, with 16 bases between. Germline V gene sequence: CDR1 SGHAT, CDR2 FQNNGV. In DNA, the CDR3 is TGTGCCAGCAGCCCGGGGGGGGCCGTGGATTCACCCCTCCACTTT. Protein product: CASSPGGAVDSPLHF.

V is TRBV29-1 and J is TRBJ2-4; 7 nucleotides align to TRBD2. Germline-derived CDR1 and CDR2 are SQVTM and ANQGSEA. J lost 3 bases, V lost 4 bases, and 0 bases had no gene match. This CDR3 has 12 amino acids. CDR3 nucleotide sequence: TGCAGCGTTGGGGAGGGCAAAAACATTCAGTACTTC. This translates into CSVGEGKNIQYF. The variable domain in full, with the rest retrieved from reference TRBV29-1 and TRBJ2-4, is SAVISQKPSRDICQRGTSLTIQCQVDSQVTMMFWYRQQPGQSLTLIATANQGSEATYESGFVIDKFPISRPNLTFSTLTVSNMSPEDSSIYLCSVGEGKNIQYFGAGTRLSVL.

The chain recombines TRBV5-4 with TRBJ1-1; a weak D match, TRBD1 (5 bases). CDR1 SGHNT and CDR2 YYREEE come from the germline V gene (reference sequence). The CDR3 has 14 amino acids. V was shortened by 3 bases and J by 4 bases, with 13 bases between the two germline ends. The CDR3 bases are TGTGCCAGCAGCTCGGGAGGGGCGGTCACTGAAGCTTTCTTT. It yields the protein CASSSGGAVTEAFF.

V and J are TRBV3-1 (or the pseudogene TRBV3-2) and TRBJ1-2, with D possibly TRBD1 on 5 matching bases. Trimming shortened V by 2 bases and J by 8 bases, and 12 bases separated the two germline ends. Germline values: CDR1 LGHDT, CDR2 YNNKEL (reference sequence). The CDR3 consists of 13 residues. The CDR3 loop reads CASSQSHRGGYTF. CDR3 coding DNA: TGTGCCAGCAGCCAATCTCACCGGGGGGGCTACACCTTC.

In this sample, this clone turned up a few times. This chain joins TRBV27 and TRBJ2-3; D not resolved. The CDR3 contains 14 residues. The germline V gene has CDR1 MNHEY and CDR2 SMNVEV (reference sequence). The V end lost 1 base, the J end lost 2 bases, and 7 bases lay between the germline ends. CDR3 sequence reads: CASSLWLPTDTQYF. CDR3 coding DNA: TGTGCCAGCAGTTTATGGCTCCCCACAGATACGCAGTATTTT.